Listed here are 5 T cell receptor beta chains from one sample, sequenced in a study of identical twins. TCRdb re-called the 5' RACE reads through MiXCR, storing one row per CDR3 protein. Altogether roughly 1.6 million distinct CDR3 sequences are present, around a third being singletons, with the ten largest covering roughly 0.3%. Sequencing was performed on cord blood. These TCRs come from a newborn girl in good health.

This clonotype was recorded at least ten times. V usage is TRBV6-6 and J usage is TRBJ1-2; 9 bases line up with TRBD1. The germline V gene encodes CDR1 MNHNY and CDR2 SVGAGI (reference sequence). V lost 6 bases to trimming and J lost 7 bases; unmatched junction nucleotides: 3. The CDR3 sequence is 12 residues long. The CDR3 DNA follows: TGTGCCAGCAGGGACAGGGGAGGTGGCTACACCTTC. Translating gives CASRDRGGGYTF.

There are a few counts of this clonotype. This chain links TRBV20-1 with TRBJ1-2; 10 bases are a match to TRBD1. Germline-derived CDR1 and CDR2 are DFQATT and SNEGSKA (reference sequence). The CDR3 has 15 residues. Trimming removed 3 bases from V and 4 bases from J; junction bases left unmatched: 8. The CDR3 reads CSARGQGNRSYGYTF. DNA for the CDR3: TGCAGTGCTAGGGGACAGGGGAATAGAAGCTATGGCTACACCTTC.

The count of this clonotype is one. V gene TRBV10-3 combines with J gene TRBJ1-1; no definite D call. The CDR3 is made up of 15 amino acids. Germline V gene lookup returns CDR1 ENHRY and CDR2 SYGVKD. V lost 4 bases, J lost 4 bases, and 16 bases lay in between. The CDR3 DNA reads as TGTGCCATCAGTGTGTCTGGAGGGTTGAGCACTGAAGCTTTCTTT. This codes for CAISVSGGLSTEAFF.

Here the CDR3 reads CSARERWGQGDNEQFF. The CDR3 DNA reads as TGCAGTGCTAGAGAGAGGTGGGGACAGGGCGACAATGAGCAGTTCTTC. The V gene is TRBV20-1, the J gene TRBJ2-1, with TRBD1 matching 9 bases. With 0 bases clipped from V and 5 bases from J, the junction kept 8 bases outside the gene matches. Germline loops: CDR1 DFQATT, CDR2 SNEGSKA (reference sequence). The CDR3 is made up of 16 amino acids.

This clonotype occurred a few times. The genes are TRBV3-1 and TRBJ1-2, with TRBD1 matching 7 bases. Germline trimming cut 4 bases from V and 8 bases from J; bases unmatched to any gene: 10. Germline V gene sequence: CDR1 LGHDT, CDR2 YNNKEL (reference sequence). The length of the CDR3 is 14 residues. The CDR3 protein is CASSLGQTGAGYTF. The CDR3 DNA sequence: TGTGCCAGCAGCCTCGGACAAACAGGGGCAGGCTACACCTTC. Looking up the rest from reference TRBV3-1 and TRBJ1-2 gives the full variable domain: DTAVSQTPKYLVTQMGNDKSIKCEQNLGHDTMYWYKQDSKKFLKIMFSYNNKELIINETVPNRFSPKSPDKAHLNLHINSLELGDSAVYFCASSLGQTGAGYTFGSGTRLTVV.